Shown below are 26 T cell receptor beta chains from a single sample sequenced in a study of cytomegalovirus exposure and HLA in healthy donors. The PCR contained 60 Vbeta and 13 Jbeta primers. Sequencing used immunoSEQ multiplex PCR; TCRdb keeps in-frame clones, though not all of them. The sample has roughly 140,000 clones, around four fifths seen once. Specimen: PBMCs. The receptor set was obtained from a female donor in good health and CMV-seronegative.

This clone occurred a few times. CDR3 in DNA: TGCGCCAGCAGCTCATCTCCGACAGGGAGTGAAAAACTGTTTTTT. Protein: CASSSSPTGSEKLFF. J is TRBJ1-4 and V is TRBV5-1; 7 positions match TRBD1. The J segment lost 7 bases and the V segment lost 3 bases, leaving 9 bases of the junction unmatched. Germline-derived CDR1 and CDR2 are SGHRS and YFSETQ. There are 15 residues in the CDR3.

The V and J genes are TRBV9 and TRBJ2-1, with D perhaps matching TRBD1 (6 bases). Germline V lookup: CDR1 SGDLS, CDR2 YYNGEE. The ends were cut back, 3 bases at V and 10 bases at J, with 20 bases in the middle. The length of the CDR3 is 15 residues. The CDR3 loop reads CASSASWGRAREQFF. The CDR3 region has the DNA TGTGCCAGCAGCGCCTCCTGGGGGCGGGCGCGCGAGCAGTTCTTC.

The chain joins TRBV5-6 to TRBJ1-3; the match to TRBD1 covers 8 bases. The length of the CDR3 is 16 residues. Germline CDR1 and CDR2: SGHDT and YYEEEE. Unmatched junction bases numbered 9, after V lost 4 bases and J lost 3 bases. Here the CDR3 reads CASSIGQGARGNTIYF. The CDR3, as DNA: TGTGCCAGCAGCATTGGACAGGGCGCCCGTGGAAACACCATATATTTT.

The J gene is TRBJ2-7, the V gene TRBV27, with 7 bases lining up with TRBD1. This CDR3 spans 15 amino acids. The trim removed 2 bases at V and 2 bases at J, leaving 6 bases unmatched. Looked up from germline, CDR1 is MNHEY and CDR2 is SMNVEV (reference sequence). The CDR3, as DNA: TGTGCCAGCAGTTTAAGGGGGCGGAGCGCCTACGAGCAGTACTTC. Its translation: CASSLRGRSAYEQYF.

The table lists this clone with a count of one. The V and J genes are TRBV5-4 and TRBJ1-4; possibly TRBD1 for D (6 bases). Trimming pared 3 bases from V and 5 bases from J, leaving 11 bases between. This CDR3 is 14 amino acids long. The germline gives CDR1 SGHNT, CDR2 YYREEE (reference sequence). CDR3 sequence reads: CASSSTGLNEKLFF. The CDR3, as DNA: TGTGCCAGCAGCTCGACAGGCCTAAATGAAAAACTGTTTTTT.

This clone was observed a few times. The V gene is TRBV6-1, the J gene TRBJ2-7, with D tentatively TRBD1 (6 bases). The CDR3 covers 13 residues. The germline gives CDR1 MNHNS, CDR2 SASEGT. The V end lost 8 bases, the J end lost 0 bases, and 11 bases lay between the germline ends. CDR3 bases: TGTGCCAGCGAGACAGGAAACTCCTACGAGCAGTACTTC. It is translated as CASETGNSYEQYF.

Details on this clone: A junction end diverges from the germline sequence, so it may reflect a read error. As DNA, the CDR3 is TGTTCCAGCAGCTTAGCGGCAGGGCTTAATGAAAAACTGTTTTTT. Its translation is CSSSLAAGLNEKLFF. The chain links TRBV7-9 to TRBJ1-4; TRBD1 is a possible D gene (5 bases). From germline, CDR1 is SEHNR and CDR2 FQNEAQ (reference sequence). The CDR3 runs to 15 residues.

The chain combines TRBV19 with TRBJ2-2, with D unclear. The V gene lost 0 bases and the J gene lost 6 bases, with 17 bases spanning the gap. The CDR3 is 17 residues long. Germline CDR1 LNHDA, CDR2 SQIVND (reference sequence). The CDR3 is CASSIDLASVLPGELFF. The CDR3 DNA follows: TGTGCCAGTAGTATAGATCTGGCTAGTGTATTGCCCGGGGAGCTGTTTTTT.

V gene TRBV19 combines with J gene TRBJ1-2; 8 bases map to TRBD1. CDR1 is LNHDA, CDR2 SQIVND, per germline (reference sequence). Germline trimming cut 5 bases from V and 8 bases from J; bases unmatched to any gene: 10. The CDR3 sequence is 14 residues long. The CDR3 protein is CASSFDRGVGGYTF. As DNA, the CDR3 is TGTGCCAGTAGTTTCGACAGGGGAGTAGGCGGCTACACCTTC.

This clone came up once. The chain uses TRBV18 and TRBJ2-2; D remains unclear. The V gene's germline CDR1 is KGHSH and CDR2 LQKENI. V was shortened by 5 bases and J by 1 base, with 8 bases between the two germline ends. This CDR3 region has 14 residues. CDR3 in amino acids: CASSAYRNTGELFF. For the CDR3, the DNA is TGTGCCAGCTCAGCCTACAGGAACACCGGGGAGCTGTTTTTT.

The V call is TRBV18, the J call TRBJ2-7; TRBD2 agrees at 12 bases. The CDR3 length is 15 residues. Losses at the gene ends were 3 bases for V and 7 bases for J; bases not matched to a gene: 7. Per the germline V gene, CDR1 is KGHSH and CDR2 is LQKENI. For the CDR3, the DNA is TGTGCCAGCTCACCGCGGACTAGCGGGATAGGGGAGCAGTACTTC. It codes for CASSPRTSGIGEQYF.

The chain has TRBV27 and TRBJ2-1, with 9 positions matching TRBD2. CDR3 length equals 16 residues. Trimming took 5 bases from V and 5 from J; bases not matched to a gene: 10. Per germline, CDR1 MNHEY and CDR2 SMNVEV (reference sequence). The chain's CDR3 is CASSLIGGRADNEQFF. The CDR3 region has the DNA TGTGCCAGCAGTCTGATTGGCGGGAGGGCCGACAATGAGCAGTTCTTC.

There are a few counts of this clone. This specimen includes other DNA sequences encoding the same CDR3. This chain links TRBV20-1 with TRBJ1-2; no reliable D call. The V end lost 3 bases, the J end lost 6 bases, and 8 bases lay between the germline ends. Germline V lookup: CDR1 DFQATT, CDR2 SNEGSKA (reference sequence). The CDR3 length is 11 residues. CDR3 nucleotides: TGCAGTGCTAGTGCGGGGAATGGCTACACCTTC. Residues: CSASAGNGYTF.

The gene calls are TRBV7-9 and TRBJ2-4; TRBD1 aligns across 7 bases. This CDR3 contains 14 residues. J was trimmed by 1 base and V by 5 bases; bases with no gene match: 2. CDR1 is SEHNR and CDR2 is FQNEAQ in the germline V gene (reference sequence). In nucleotides, the CDR3 is TGTGCCAGCAGCCTACAGGGGGCCAAAAACATTCAGTACTTC. It is translated as CASSLQGAKNIQYF.

The chain recombines TRBV6-4 with TRBJ2-1, with 12 bases fitting TRBD2. The V segment lost 5 bases and the J segment 8 bases; nucleotides outside the gene matches: 1. The CDR3 loop spans 13 amino acids. Germline V gives CDR1 MRHNA, CDR2 SNTAGT. CDR3 nucleotide sequence: TGTGCCAGCAGTCTAGCGGGAGGGGATGAGCAGTTCTTC. It is translated as CASSLAGGDEQFF.

The chain is built from TRBV15 and TRBJ2-7; D call uncertain. V was clipped by 0 bases and J by 0 bases, with 9 bases between them. Germline-derived CDR1 and CDR2 are LNHNV and YYDKDF (reference sequence). The CDR3 covers 15 residues. The CDR3 coding sequence is TGTGCCACCAGCAGAGATATGGCCCCCTCCTACGAGCAGTACTTC. Translated: CATSRDMAPSYEQYF. Together with reference TRBV15 and TRBJ2-7, the CDR3 gives the full variable domain: DAMVIQNPRYQVTQFGKPVTLSCSQTLNHNVMYWYQQKSSQAPKLLFHYYDKDFNNEADTPDNFQSRRPNTSFCFLDIRSPGLGDTAMYLCATSRDMAPSYEQYFGPGTRLTVT.

This rearrangement joins TRBV19 to TRBJ1-5; D remains ambiguous. V was trimmed by 3 bases and J by 6 bases, leaving 12 bases between them. Germline lookup yields CDR1 LNHDA and CDR2 SQIVND (reference sequence). The CDR3 runs to 14 residues. CDR3 residues: CASSMARMGQPQHF. In DNA form, the CDR3 reads TGTGCCAGTAGTATGGCGCGGATGGGTCAGCCCCAGCATTTT.

The chain recombines TRBV5-1 with TRBJ2-7, with D perhaps TRBD1 (6 bases). The germline V and J ends were trimmed by 5 bases and 4 bases, with 13 bases remaining between them. This CDR3 is built from 13 residues. Germline V gene sequence: CDR1 SGHRS, CDR2 YFSETQ. CDR3 protein: CASRTGLNYEQYF. CDR3 coding DNA: TGCGCCAGCAGGACAGGCCTAAATTACGAGCAGTACTTC.

This sequence joins TRBV29-1 and TRBJ2-7; 7 nucleotides match TRBD2. This CDR3 has 12 residues. V trimming: 8 bases; J trimming: 1 base; junction bases outside the gene matches: 5. CDR1 is SQVTM, CDR2 ANQGSEA, per germline. For the CDR3, the DNA is TGCAGCACATCTAGCGGTTCCTACGAGCAGTACTTC. Residues: CSTSSGSYEQYF.

The chain uses TRBV7-6 and TRBJ2-6; D gene unclear. V was cut by 7 bases and J by 2 bases, with 6 bases left in between. This CDR3 contains 13 residues. Germline assignment: CDR1 SGHVS and CDR2 FNYEAQ. CDR3 in amino acids: CASTPAGANVLTF. CDR3 DNA sequence: TGTGCCAGCACCCCAGCTGGGGCCAACGTCCTGACTTTC.

The chain carries TRBV5-4 and TRBJ2-5; TRBD2 matches 7 bases. This CDR3 contains 15 residues. J gave up 5 bases and V 0 bases, and 7 bases lay outside the gene matches. Germline V CDR1 and CDR2: SGHNT, YYREEE (reference sequence). This CDR3 is CASSLGLAGGETQYF. DNA of the CDR3: TGTGCCAGCAGCTTGGGATTAGCGGGTGGGGAGACCCAGTACTTC.

The chain is built from TRBV6-6 and TRBJ2-4; D is perhaps TRBD1 (7 bases). V gave up 0 bases and J gave up 4 bases, with 13 bases separating them. CDR3 length equals 16 residues. Per germline, CDR1 MNHNY and CDR2 SVGAGI (reference sequence). The CDR3 protein is CASSYSISGGKNIQYF. The CDR3 DNA follows: TGTGCCAGCAGTTACTCGATCTCAGGGGGGAAAAACATTCAGTACTTC.

The chain links TRBV28 to TRBJ1-3; no firm D call. V lost 5 bases to trimming and J lost 0 bases, with 11 bases between them. The CDR3 has 15 amino acids. Germline V lookup: CDR1 MDHEN, CDR2 SYDVKM. CDR3 sequence: CASSPIVLSGNTIYF. In DNA form, the CDR3 reads TGTGCCAGCAGTCCTATAGTCCTCTCTGGAAACACCATATATTTT.

Worth noting for this clone: Other DNA sequences within the sample encode an identical CDR3. V usage is TRBV7-2 and J usage is TRBJ1-5; maybe TRBD1 (6 bases). The CDR3 runs to 13 residues. CDR1 and CDR2 from the germline V gene are SGHTA and FQGNSA. V lost 1 base to trimming and J lost 6 bases, with 7 bases between them. CDR3 nucleotide sequence: TGTGCCAGCAGCTTAGACAGGGTTCAGCCCCAGCATTTT. Encoded protein: CASSLDRVQPQHF.

The chain links TRBV27 to TRBJ2-3; D not certain. With 2 bases removed from V and 4 bases from J, the gap between germline ends came to 13 bases. Germline CDR1 reads MNHEY; CDR2 reads SMNVEV (reference sequence). This CDR3 has 15 residues. CDR3 amino acids: CASSLGPGAPDTQYF. The CDR3 DNA sequence: TGTGCCAGCAGTTTAGGTCCCGGAGCCCCAGATACGCAGTATTTT.

The chain recombines TRBV5-1 with TRBJ2-5, with 14 bases lining up with TRBD2. CDR1 SGHRS and CDR2 YFSETQ come from the germline V gene. The CDR3 spans 16 residues. After removal of 0 bases from V and 5 bases from J, the junction contained 3 bases not matched to a gene. The CDR3: CASSLGGLAGEETQYF. The DNA of the CDR3 is TGCGCCAGCAGCTTGGGGGGACTAGCGGGAGAGGAGACCCAGTACTTC.